This paragraph reports one T cell receptor (beta chain). Its antigen is still unknown. An assay was performed, and its level was deep. Assay used: immunoSEQ multiplex PCR; TCRdb lists only in-frame clones, some missing. Altogether under 2.5 million clones are present, under 95% being singletons, with the ten largest covering more than 0.35%. The data were taken from a study of shared clonotypes between healthy human individuals. About the research overall: The donor group consisted of a couple of women and three men, aged 18 to 49.

Study-wide findings and caveats: The naive CD4 repertoires of several donors were compared, and around 4.9% of clonotypes were shared.

The CDR3 is 13 amino acids. The germline V gene has CDR1 WNHNN and CDR2 SYGVQD (reference sequence). The V and J ends lost 4 bases and 9 bases respectively, with 15 bases between them. The TCR originated in a man younger than 35 in good health. Some clones in this sample may be carry-over from other donors' samples. V usage is TRBV10-1 and J usage is TRBJ1-1; no clear D. The sample comprised naive CD4+ T cells from PBMCs. Subset specified: CD45RA+ positively selected. CDR3 in amino acids: CASSARPSEKAFF. CDR3 sequence (DNA): TGCGCCAGCAGTGCAAGACCGAGCGAAAAAGCTTTCTTT.